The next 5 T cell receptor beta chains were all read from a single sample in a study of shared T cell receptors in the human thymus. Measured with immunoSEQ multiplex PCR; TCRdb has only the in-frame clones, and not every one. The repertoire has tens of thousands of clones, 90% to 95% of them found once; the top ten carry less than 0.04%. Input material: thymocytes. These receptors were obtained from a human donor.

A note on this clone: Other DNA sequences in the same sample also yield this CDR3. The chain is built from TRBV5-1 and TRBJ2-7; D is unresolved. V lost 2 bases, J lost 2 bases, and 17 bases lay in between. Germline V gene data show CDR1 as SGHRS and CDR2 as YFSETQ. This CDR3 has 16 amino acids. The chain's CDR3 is CASSLNSPQSPYEQYF. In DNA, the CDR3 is TGCGCCAGCAGCTTAAACTCCCCTCAATCACCCTACGAGCAGTACTTC.

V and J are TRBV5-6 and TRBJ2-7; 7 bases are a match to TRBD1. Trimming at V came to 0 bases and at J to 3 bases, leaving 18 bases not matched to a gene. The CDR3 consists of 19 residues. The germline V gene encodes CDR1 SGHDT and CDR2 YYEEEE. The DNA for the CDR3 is TGTGCCAGCAGCTTGGCGAAGGGTCAGGGGGTTTTTCGGGACTACGAGCAGTACTTC. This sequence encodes CASSLAKGQGVFRDYEQYF.

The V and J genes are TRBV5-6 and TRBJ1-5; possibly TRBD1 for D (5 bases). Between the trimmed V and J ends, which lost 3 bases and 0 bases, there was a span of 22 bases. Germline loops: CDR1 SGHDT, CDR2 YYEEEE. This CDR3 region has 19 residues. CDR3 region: CASSSYTGTDHPSNQPQHF. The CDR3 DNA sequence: TGTGCCAGCAGCTCATACACCGGGACGGATCATCCTAGCAATCAGCCCCAGCATTTT.

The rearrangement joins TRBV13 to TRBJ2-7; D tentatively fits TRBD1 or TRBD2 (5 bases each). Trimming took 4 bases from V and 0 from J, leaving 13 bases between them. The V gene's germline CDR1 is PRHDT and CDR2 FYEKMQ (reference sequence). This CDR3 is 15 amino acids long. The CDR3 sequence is CASSSYWDRSYEQYF. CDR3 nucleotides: TGTGCCAGCAGCTCCTACTGGGACCGCTCCTACGAGCAGTACTTC.

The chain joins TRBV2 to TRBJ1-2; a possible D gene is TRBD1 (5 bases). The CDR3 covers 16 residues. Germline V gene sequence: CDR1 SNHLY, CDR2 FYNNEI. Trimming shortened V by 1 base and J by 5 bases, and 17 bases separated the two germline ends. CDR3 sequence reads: CASSEVRNRSLYGYTF. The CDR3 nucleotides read TGTGCCAGCAGTGAAGTGCGAAACAGGTCTCTGTATGGCTACACCTTC.